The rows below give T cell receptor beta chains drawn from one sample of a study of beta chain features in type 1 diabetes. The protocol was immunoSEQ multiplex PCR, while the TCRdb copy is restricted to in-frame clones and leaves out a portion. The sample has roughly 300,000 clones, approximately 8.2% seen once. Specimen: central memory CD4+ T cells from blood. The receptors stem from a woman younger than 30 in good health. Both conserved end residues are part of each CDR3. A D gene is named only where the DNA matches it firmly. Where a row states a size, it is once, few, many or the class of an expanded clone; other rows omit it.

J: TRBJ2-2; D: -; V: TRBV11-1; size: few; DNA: TGTGCCAGCAGCTTTAGTAGGACCGGGGAGCTGTTTTTT; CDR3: CASSFSRTGELFF
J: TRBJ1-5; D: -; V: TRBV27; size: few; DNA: TGTGCCAGCAGTTTGTCAGATCGTCAGCCCCAGCATTTT; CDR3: CASSLSDRQPQHF
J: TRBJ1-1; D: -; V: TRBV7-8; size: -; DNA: TGTGCCAGCAGCTTAGGACGTTTGAACACTGAAGCTTTCTTT; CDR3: CASSLGRLNTEAFF
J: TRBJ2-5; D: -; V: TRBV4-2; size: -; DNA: TGTGCCAGCAGCCAAGATGGGGTAGGAGAGACCCAGTACTTC; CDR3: CASSQDGVGETQYF
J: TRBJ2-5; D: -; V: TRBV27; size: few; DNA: TGTGCCAGCAGTCCGTTTAGGGGAGAGACCCAGTACTTC; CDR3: CASSPFRGETQYF
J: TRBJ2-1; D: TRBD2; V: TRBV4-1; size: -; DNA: TGCGCCAGCAGCCAAATGGGGGAGGGCCTAGGATACAATGAGCAGTTCTTC; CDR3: CASSQMGEGLGYNEQFF
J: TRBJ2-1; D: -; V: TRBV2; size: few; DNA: TGTGCCAGCAGTGAGGCCAGGACCAATGAGCAGTTCTTC; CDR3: CASSEARTNEQFF
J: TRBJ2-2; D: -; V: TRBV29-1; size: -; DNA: TGCAGCGTTCTTCCAGGGGTGAACACCGGGGAGCTGTTTTTT; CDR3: CSVLPGVNTGELFF
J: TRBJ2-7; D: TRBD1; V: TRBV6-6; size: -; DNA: TGTGCCATCCCGGGACAGCCGGACTACGAGCAGTACTTC; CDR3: CAIPGQPDYEQYF
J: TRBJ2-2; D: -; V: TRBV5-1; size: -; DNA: TGCGCCAGCAGCCTTAGTGGAGAATTCACCGGGGAGCTGTTTTTT; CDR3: CASSLSGEFTGELFF
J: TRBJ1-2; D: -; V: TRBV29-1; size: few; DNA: TGCAGCGTTATGACAGTCACTGCGGGCTACACCTTC; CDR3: CSVMTVTAGYTF
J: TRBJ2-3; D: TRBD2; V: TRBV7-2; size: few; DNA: TGTGCCAGCAGCTTAGGGACTAGGATAAGAGATACGCAGTATTTT; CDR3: CASSLGTRIRDTQYF
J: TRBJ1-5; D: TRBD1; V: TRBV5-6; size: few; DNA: TGTGCCAGCAGCGCGATAGGGACAGGGGCGCCCCAGCATTTT; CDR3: CASSAIGTGAPQHF
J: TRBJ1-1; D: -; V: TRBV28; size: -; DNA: TGTGCCAGCAGTCTGGGGGGCTCGAACACTGAAGCTTTCTTT; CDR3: CASSLGGSNTEAFF
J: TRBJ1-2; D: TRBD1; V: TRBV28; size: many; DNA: TGTGCCAGCAGTACCACAATGACAGGGAATGGCTACACCTTC; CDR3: CASSTTMTGNGYTF
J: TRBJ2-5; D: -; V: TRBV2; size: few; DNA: TGTGCCAGCACTATTCGAAACTTCGGGGAGACCCAGTACTTC; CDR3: CASTIRNFGETQYF
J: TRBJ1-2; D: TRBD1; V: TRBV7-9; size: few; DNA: TGTGCCAGCAGCCCGTCCGGACAGGGGGCTGGGGGCTACACCTTC; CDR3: CASSPSGQGAGGYTF
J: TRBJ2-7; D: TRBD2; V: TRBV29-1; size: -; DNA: TGCAGCGTTAAAACTAGCGGTACGAACTACGAGCAGTACTTC; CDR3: CSVKTSGTNYEQYF
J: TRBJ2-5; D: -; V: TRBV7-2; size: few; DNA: TGTGCCAGCAGCTCTCTATTGTTGAGTGGGATGCAGACCCAGTACTTC; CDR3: CASSSLLLSGMQTQYF
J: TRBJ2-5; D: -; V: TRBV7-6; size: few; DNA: TGTGCCAGCAGCTTAGATACGGGGGAAGAGACCCAGTACTTC; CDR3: CASSLDTGEETQYF
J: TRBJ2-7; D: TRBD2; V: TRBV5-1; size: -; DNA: TGCGCCAGCAGACCGGGACTAGCGACTTACGAGCAGTACTTC; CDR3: CASRPGLATYEQYF
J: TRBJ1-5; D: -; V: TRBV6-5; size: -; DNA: TGTGCCACATCAACTTTCAATCAGCCCCAGCATTTT; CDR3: CATSTFNQPQHF
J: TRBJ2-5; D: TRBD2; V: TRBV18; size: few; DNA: TGTGCCAGCTCATTCGCTAGCGGCCTCCAAGGTACCCAGTACTTC; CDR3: CASSFASGLQGTQYF
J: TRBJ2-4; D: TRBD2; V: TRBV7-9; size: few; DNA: TGTGCCAGCAGGAACCCGGGAGGCATTCAGTACTTC; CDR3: CASRNPGGIQYF
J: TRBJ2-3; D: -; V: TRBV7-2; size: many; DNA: TGTGCCAGCAGCCCGGGGGCAGCCACAGATACGCAGTATTTT; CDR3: CASSPGAATDTQYF
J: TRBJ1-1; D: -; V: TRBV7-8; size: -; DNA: TGTGCCAGCAGCTTAGTTATGACAGTGAACACTGAAGCTTTCTTT; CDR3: CASSLVMTVNTEAFF
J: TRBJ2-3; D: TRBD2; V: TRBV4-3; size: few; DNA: TGCGCCAGCAGCCAAGGAGCGGGATCCACAGATACGCAGTATTTT; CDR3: CASSQGAGSTDTQYF
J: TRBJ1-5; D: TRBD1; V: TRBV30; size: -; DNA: TGTGCCTGGAGTGTGGGACAGGGGGGCAATCAGCCCCAGCATTTT; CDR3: CAWSVGQGGNQPQHF
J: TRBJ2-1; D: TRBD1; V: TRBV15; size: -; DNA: TGTGCCACCAGCAGAGGGACAGGGTCAACCAATGTTGAGCAGTTCTTC; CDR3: CATSRGTGSTNVEQFF
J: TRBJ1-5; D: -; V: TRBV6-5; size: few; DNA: TGTGCCAGCAGTCACTCCGCGGGGGGCAGCAATCAGCCCCAGCATTTT; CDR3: CASSHSAGGSNQPQHF
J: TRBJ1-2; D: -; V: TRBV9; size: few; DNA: TGTGCCAGCAGCGTAGCCGCCACATCCTATGGCTACACCTTC; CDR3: CASSVAATSYGYTF
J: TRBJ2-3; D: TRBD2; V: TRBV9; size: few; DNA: TGTGCCAGCAGCGTAGTGGCGGCGGGAGGCTGGATGACGCAGTATTTT; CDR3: CASSVVAAGGWMTQYF
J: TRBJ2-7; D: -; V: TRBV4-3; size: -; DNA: TGCGCCAGCAGCCAAGATGGCGGAGGATATTACGAGCAGTACTTC; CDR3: CASSQDGGGYYEQYF